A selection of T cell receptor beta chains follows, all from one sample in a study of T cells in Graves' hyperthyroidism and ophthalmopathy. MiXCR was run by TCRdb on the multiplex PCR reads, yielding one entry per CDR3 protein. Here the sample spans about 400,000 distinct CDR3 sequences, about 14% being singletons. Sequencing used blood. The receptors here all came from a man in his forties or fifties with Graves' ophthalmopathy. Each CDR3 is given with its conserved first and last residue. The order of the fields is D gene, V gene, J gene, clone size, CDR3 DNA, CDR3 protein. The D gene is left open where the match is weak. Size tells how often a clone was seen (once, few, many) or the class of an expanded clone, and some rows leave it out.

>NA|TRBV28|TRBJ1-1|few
TGTGCCAGCAGTTTATCCGCCCAGACCATGAACACTGAAGCTTTCTTT
CASSLSAQTMNTEAFF
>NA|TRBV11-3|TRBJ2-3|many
TGTGCCAGCAGCCCGGGGGCACTAGCAGGCACAGATACGCAGTATTTT
CASSPGALAGTDTQYF
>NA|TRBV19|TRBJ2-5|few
TGTGCCAGTAGTTCCTACCGGCTGCAAGAGACCCAGTACTTC
CASSSYRLQETQYF
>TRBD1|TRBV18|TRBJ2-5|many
TGTGCCACGAAGCCTGGGACAGGGGCCCGGGAGACCCAGTACTTC
CATKPGTGARETQYF
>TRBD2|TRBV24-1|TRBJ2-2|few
TGTGCCACCAGTGCCGCGGGAGCACGTACCGGGGAGCTGTTTTTT
CATSAAGARTGELFF
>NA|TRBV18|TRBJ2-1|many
TGTGCCAGCTCACAGGGCGGGACAGCTTACAATGAGCAGTTCTTC
CASSQGGTAYNEQFF
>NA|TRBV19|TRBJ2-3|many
TGTGCCAGTAGTCCACGACGGACAGATACGCAGTATTTT
CASSPRRTDTQYF
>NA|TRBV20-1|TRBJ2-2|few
TGCAGTGCTAGTATCTCCCCCCTACCGAACACCGGGGAGCTGTTTTTT
CSASISPLPNTGELFF
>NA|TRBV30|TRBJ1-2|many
TGTGCCTGGAATAACCAGGGCGGCGGCTACACCTTC
CAWNNQGGGYTF
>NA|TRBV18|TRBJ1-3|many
TGTGCCAGCTCGATGGACAGTGGAAACACCATATATTTT
CASSMDSGNTIYF
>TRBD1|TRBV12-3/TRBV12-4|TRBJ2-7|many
TGTGCCAGCAGAAAAGGACAGGTGGGGTACGAGCAGTACTTC
CASRKGQVGYEQYF
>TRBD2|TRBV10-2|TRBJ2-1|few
TGCGCCAGCAGTGAGTCGAGGCTAGCGGCAGATAATGAGCAGTTCTTC
CASSESRLAADNEQFF
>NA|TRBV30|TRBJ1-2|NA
TGTGCCTGGGCTGGGGTGGGGCAACCCTTCTATGGCTACACCTTC
CAWAGVGQPFYGYTF
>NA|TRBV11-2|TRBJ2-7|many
TGTGCCAGCAGGGGGGGTTTGGCAGGGCCCTACGAGCAGTACTTC
CASRGGLAGPYEQYF
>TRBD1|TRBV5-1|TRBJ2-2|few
TGCGCCAGCAGCTTGGCGGGACAGGGGATCACCGGGGAGCTGTTTTTT
CASSLAGQGITGELFF
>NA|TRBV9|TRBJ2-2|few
TGTGCCAGCAGCGTAGAACATTGGGACACCGGGGAGCTGTTTTTT
CASSVEHWDTGELFF
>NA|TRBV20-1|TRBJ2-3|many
TGCAGTGCTAGAGAGGCTGCCGATACGCAGTATTTT
CSAREAADTQYF
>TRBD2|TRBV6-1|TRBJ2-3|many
TGTGCCAGAGAGGCGGGAGGCACAGATACGCAGTATTTT
CAREAGGTDTQYF
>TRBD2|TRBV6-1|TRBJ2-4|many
TGTGCCAGCAGTGAATCAATGGCGGGAGGGTCCAAAAACATTCAGTACTTC
CASSESMAGGSKNIQYF
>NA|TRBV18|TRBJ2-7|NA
TGTGCCAGCAGCCCCAAGTACTACGAGCAGTACTTC
CASSPKYYEQYF
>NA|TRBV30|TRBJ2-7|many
TGTGCCTCCCAGGAGGGGGGCAGCTCCTACGAGCAGTACTTC
CASQEGGSSYEQYF
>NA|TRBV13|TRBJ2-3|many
TGTGCCAGCAGCTTTCAATCAGATACGCAGTATTTT
CASSFQSDTQYF
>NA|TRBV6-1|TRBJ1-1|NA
TGTGCCAGCAGCCGGGGGGGCCCGAGCACTGAAGCTTTCTTT
CASSRGGPSTEAFF
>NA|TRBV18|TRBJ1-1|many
TGTGCCAGCTCACCCCCGGGACGACCTATGAACACTGAAGCTTTCTTT
CASSPPGRPMNTEAFF
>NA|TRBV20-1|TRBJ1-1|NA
TGCAGTGCTAGAGATGTTAGGGATCGGTCAGCTTTCTTT
CSARDVRDRSAFF
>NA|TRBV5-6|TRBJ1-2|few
TGTGCCAGCAGCCCACTGGGGCGGGAGTCGGTTGGCTACACCTTC
CASSPLGRESVGYTF
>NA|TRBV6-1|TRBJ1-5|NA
TGTGCCAGCAGGGGATCGACTGGGAATCAGCCCCAGCATTTT
CASRGSTGNQPQHF
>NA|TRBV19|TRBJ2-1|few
TGTGCCAGTACCCCTTTCCTTCGCGGGTGGGGTAATGAGCAGTTCTTC
CASTPFLRGWGNEQFF
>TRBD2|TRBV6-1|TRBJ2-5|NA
TGTGCCAACCCCCAGGGAGGGGAAGAGACCCAGTACTTC
CANPQGGEETQYF
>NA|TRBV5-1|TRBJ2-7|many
TGCGCCAGCAGCATTCGGAGCGCCTCCTACGAGCAGTACTTC
CASSIRSASYEQYF
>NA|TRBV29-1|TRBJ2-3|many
TGCAGCGTTGTTGGATCGGGGCGTCAAGTCGTAAGCACAGATACGCAGTATTTT
CSVVGSGRQVVSTDTQYF
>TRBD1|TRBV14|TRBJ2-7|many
TGTGCCAGCAGCCAACCCGGGACAGGGTGGGGCGAGCAGTACTTC
CASSQPGTGWGEQYF
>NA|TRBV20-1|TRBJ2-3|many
TGCAGTGCTAGACCCCAGGGGGGCTCGATAGGTACAGATACGCAGTATTTT
CSARPQGGSIGTDTQYF
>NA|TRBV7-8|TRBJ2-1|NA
TGTGCCAGCAGCTTAAGGCCAAACTCCTACAATGAGCAGTTCTTC
CASSLRPNSYNEQFF
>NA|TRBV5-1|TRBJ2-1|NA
TGCGCCAGCAGCTTTGATTGGCAGGTTAACAGTGAGCAGTTCTTC
CASSFDWQVNSEQFF
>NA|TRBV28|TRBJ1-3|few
TGTGCCAGCAGTGGGGGGGCATCGGGAAACACCATATATTTT
CASSGGASGNTIYF
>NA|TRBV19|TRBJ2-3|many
TGTGCCAGTAGTATGAAGGAAGGTGTGGCTAGCACAGATACGCAGTATTTT
CASSMKEGVASTDTQYF
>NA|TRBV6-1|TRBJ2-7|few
TGTGCCAGCAGCTCCGACTGGCCCTCCTACGAGCAGTACTTC
CASSSDWPSYEQYF
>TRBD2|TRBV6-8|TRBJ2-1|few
TGTGCCAGCAGTTACCCTCAAGGTTTTCGGGAGGGCCATTGGGAGCAGTTCTTC
CASSYPQGFREGHWEQFF
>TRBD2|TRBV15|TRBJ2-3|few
TGTGCCACCAGCAGAGATGCGGGGGGCACAGATACGCAGTATTTT
CATSRDAGGTDTQYF
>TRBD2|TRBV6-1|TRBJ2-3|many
TGTGCCAGCACCCCGACCCGAACTAGCGGGAGAACTGGCACAGATACGCAGTATTTT
CASTPTRTSGRTGTDTQYF
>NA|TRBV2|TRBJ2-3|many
TGTGCCAGCAGTGAATTACGCGGGAGCACAGATACGCAGTATTTT
CASSELRGSTDTQYF
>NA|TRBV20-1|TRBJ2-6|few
TGCAGTGCTAGGTACGGGGGCTCTGGGGCCAACGTCCTGACTTTC
CSARYGGSGANVLTF
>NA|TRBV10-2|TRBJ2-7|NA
TGCGCCAGCAGTGAGCTTACGGAGCGGGGACAATTGGAGCAGTACTTC
CASSELTERGQLEQYF
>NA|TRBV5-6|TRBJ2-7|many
TGTGCCAGCAGCTTGGCCCCTACGGACTCCTACGAGCAGTACTTC
CASSLAPTDSYEQYF
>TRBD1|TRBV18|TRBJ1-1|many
TGTGCCAGCTCAAGGTCGTCAGGGGGGGAAGCTTTCTTT
CASSRSSGGEAFF
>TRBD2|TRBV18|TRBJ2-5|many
TGTGCCAGCTCACGACCATTTAGCGGGAGCGGAGAGACCCAGTACTTC
CASSRPFSGSGETQYF
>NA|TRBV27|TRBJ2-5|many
TGTGCCAGCAGTTTTGCCGATGGGCAGACCCAGTACTTC
CASSFADGQTQYF
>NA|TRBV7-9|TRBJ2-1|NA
TGTGCCAGCAGCCCACCCGGCCTTCGCTACAATGAGCAGTTCTTC
CASSPPGLRYNEQFF
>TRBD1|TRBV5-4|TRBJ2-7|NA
TGTGCCAGCAGCACTAACAGGGGTGGGGCGTTTGAGCAGTACTTC
CASSTNRGGAFEQYF
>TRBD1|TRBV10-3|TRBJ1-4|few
TGTGCCATCAGTGAGGCCGACAGGGCCCGACCCTATAATGAAAAACTGTTTTTT
CAISEADRARPYNEKLFF
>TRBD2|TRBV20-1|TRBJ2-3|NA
TGCAGTGCTACGGCGGGGGGTAACACAGATACGCAGTATTTT
CSATAGGNTDTQYF
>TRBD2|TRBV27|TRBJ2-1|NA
TGTGCCAGCAGTTTATCCCTAGCGGGATCTCGTTACAATGAGCAGTTCTTC
CASSLSLAGSRYNEQFF
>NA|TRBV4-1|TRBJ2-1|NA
TGCGCCAGCAGCCAAACCCAAGCCCTGGACCTCGGTAGCAATGAGCAGTTCTTC
CASSQTQALDLGSNEQFF
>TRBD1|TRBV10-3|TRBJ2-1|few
TGTGCCATCCTCCGGACAGGGAACAATGAGCAGTTCTTC
CAILRTGNNEQFF
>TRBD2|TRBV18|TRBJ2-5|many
TGTGCCAGCTCGCCCTATACTAGCGATCGTCACTTC
CASSPYTSDRHF
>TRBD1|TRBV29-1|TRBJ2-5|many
TGCAGCGTTGCCGGGACAGCTCAAGAGACCCAGTACTTC
CSVAGTAQETQYF
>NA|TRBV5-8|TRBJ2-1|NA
TGTGCCAGCAGCTTGGATTTGGAGCGGGCCAGGTATGAGCAGTTCTTC
CASSLDLERARYEQFF
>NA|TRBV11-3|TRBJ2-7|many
TGTGCCAGCAGCTTAGTCGGGACACAGAAATACGAGCAGTACTTC
CASSLVGTQKYEQYF